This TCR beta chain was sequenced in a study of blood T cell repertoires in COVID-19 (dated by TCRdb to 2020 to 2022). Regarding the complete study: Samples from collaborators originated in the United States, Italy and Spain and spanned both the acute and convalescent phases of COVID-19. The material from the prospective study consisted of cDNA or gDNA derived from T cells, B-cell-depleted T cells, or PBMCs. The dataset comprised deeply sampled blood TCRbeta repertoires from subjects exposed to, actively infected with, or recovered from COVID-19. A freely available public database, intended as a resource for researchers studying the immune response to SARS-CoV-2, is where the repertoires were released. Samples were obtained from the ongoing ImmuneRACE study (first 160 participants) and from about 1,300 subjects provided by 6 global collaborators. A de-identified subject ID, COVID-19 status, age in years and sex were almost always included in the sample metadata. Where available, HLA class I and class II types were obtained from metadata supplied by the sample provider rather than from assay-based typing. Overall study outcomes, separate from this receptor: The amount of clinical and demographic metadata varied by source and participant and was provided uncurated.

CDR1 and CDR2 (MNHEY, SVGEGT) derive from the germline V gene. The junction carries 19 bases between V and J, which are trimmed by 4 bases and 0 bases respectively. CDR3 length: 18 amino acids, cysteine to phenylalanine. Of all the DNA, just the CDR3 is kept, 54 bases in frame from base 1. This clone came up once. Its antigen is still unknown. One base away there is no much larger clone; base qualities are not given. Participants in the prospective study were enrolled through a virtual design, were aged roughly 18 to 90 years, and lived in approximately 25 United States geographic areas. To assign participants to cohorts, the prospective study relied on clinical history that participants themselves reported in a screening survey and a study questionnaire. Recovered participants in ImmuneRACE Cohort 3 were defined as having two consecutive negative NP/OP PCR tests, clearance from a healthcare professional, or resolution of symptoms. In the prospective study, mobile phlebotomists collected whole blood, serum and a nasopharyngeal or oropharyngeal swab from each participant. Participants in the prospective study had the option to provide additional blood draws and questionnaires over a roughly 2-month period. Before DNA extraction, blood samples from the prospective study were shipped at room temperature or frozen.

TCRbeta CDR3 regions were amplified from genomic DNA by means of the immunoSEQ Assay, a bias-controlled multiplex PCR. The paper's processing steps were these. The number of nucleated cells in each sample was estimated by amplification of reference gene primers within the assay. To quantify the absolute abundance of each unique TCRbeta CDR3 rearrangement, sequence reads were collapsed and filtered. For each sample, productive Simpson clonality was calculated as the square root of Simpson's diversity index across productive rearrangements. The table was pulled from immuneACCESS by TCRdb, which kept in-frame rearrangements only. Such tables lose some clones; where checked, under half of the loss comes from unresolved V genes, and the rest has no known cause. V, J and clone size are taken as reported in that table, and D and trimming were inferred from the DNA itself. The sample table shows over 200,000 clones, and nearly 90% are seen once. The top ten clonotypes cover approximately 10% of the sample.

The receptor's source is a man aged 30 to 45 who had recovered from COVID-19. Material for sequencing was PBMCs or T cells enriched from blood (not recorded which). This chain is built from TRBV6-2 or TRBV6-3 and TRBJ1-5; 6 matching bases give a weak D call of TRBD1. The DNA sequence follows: TGTGCCAGCAGTTCCCGGCGAGGCGGGGGCATTAGCAATCAGCCCCAGCATTTT. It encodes CASSSRRGGGISNQPQHF.